The 30 T cell receptor beta chains listed next were all sequenced from one sample in a study of blood T cells in healthy people across ages. A second about 7 to 12 cycle PCR used barcoded and J-beta primers. TCRdb used MiXCR to reprocess the 5' RACE reads, holding one entry per CDR3 protein. The sample records hundreds of thousands of distinct CDR3 sequences, roughly three fifths being singletons. The sequenced material came from blood. The receptors were gathered from a man in his forties or fifties in good health.

The table lists this clonotype with a few counts. V usage is TRBV4-3 and J usage is TRBJ2-7; tentatively, D is TRBD2 (6 bases). The germline V gene encodes CDR1 LGHNA and CDR2 YSLEER. The CDR3 has 15 amino acids. V dropped 0 bases and J dropped 2 bases, with 11 bases sitting between them. In nucleotides, the CDR3 is TGCGCCAGCAGCCAAGACCCAGCGGGTCCCTACGAGCAGTACTTC. Its translation is CASSQDPAGPYEQYF.

A remark on this clonotype: A read error may produce the germline difference seen at one junction end. J is TRBJ2-5 and V is TRBV6-2 or TRBV6-3; the D gene is possibly TRBD2 (5 bases). The J call may be wrong; the DNA end is better matched by TRBJ2-7. This CDR3 contains 13 residues. Germline CDR1 reads MNHEY; CDR2 reads SVGEGT. CDR3 amino acids: CASNPSKSYEQYF. CDR3 DNA: TGCGCCAGCAATCCTAGCAAATCCTACGAGCAGTACTTC.

There are a few counts of this clonotype. This sequence may be a read error, since a much larger clone differs from it by one base. This chain connects TRBV6-1 to TRBJ2-5; perhaps TRBD1 as D (6 bases). V was trimmed by 4 bases and J by 1 base, leaving 13 bases between them. In germline, CDR1 is MNHNS, CDR2 SASEGT. This CDR3 contains 15 residues. The CDR3 here is CASSGARGTQETQYF. CDR3 in DNA: TGTGCCAGCAGTGGGGCAAGGGGGACCCAAGAGACCCAGTACTTC.

This chain uses TRBV28 with TRBJ1-1; D unresolved. Per the germline V gene, CDR1 is MDHEN and CDR2 is SYDVKM. There are 14 residues in the CDR3. Deletions cut 5 bases from V and 6 bases from J, with 16 bases between. CDR3 protein: CASSLRLVGAEAFF. For the CDR3, the DNA is TGTGCCAGCAGTCTTAGACTGGTGGGAGCTGAAGCTTTCTTT. The full variable domain, completed using reference TRBV28 and TRBJ1-1, is DVKVTQSSRYLVKRTGEKVFLECVQDMDHENMFWYRQDPGLGLRLIYFSYDVKMKEKGDIPEGYSVSREKKERFSLILESASTNQTSMYLCASSLRLVGAEAFFGQGTRLTVV.

This chain's CDR3 is CASSLGGPTSEQFF. The CDR3 nucleotides read TGTGCCAGCAGCTTAGGGGGCCCTACGTCCGAGCAGTTCTTC. This chain links TRBV7-2 with TRBJ2-1; tentatively, D is TRBD1 (5 bases). CDR3 length: 14 amino acids. Germline V gene data show CDR1 as SGHTA and CDR2 as FQGNSA. V lost 1 base and J lost 10, with 14 bases in between.

This clonotype was counted between two and nine times. V is TRBV20-1 and J is TRBJ2-7; D ambiguous. Germline lookup yields CDR1 DFQATT and CDR2 SNEGSKA (reference sequence). Trimming cost V 7 bases and J 3 bases, with 10 bases left between them. The CDR3 sequence is 11 residues long. Written as DNA, the CDR3 is TGCAGTGGTGGGATGCTCTACGAGCAGTACTTC. This encodes CSGGMLYEQYF.

This sequence joins TRBV12-3 or TRBV12-4 and TRBJ2-6; D remains ambiguous. The CDR3 covers 15 residues. V shed 7 bases and J shed 4 bases, with 14 bases lying between them. CDR3: CASTTGPWGANVLTF. The CDR3 DNA reads TGTGCCAGCACCACGGGCCCCTGGGGGGCCAACGTCCTGACTTTC.

The chain carries TRBV25-1 and TRBJ2-3, with D possibly matching TRBD2 (6 bases). The CDR3 length is 16 residues. The ends were cut back, 3 bases at V and 0 bases at J, with 13 bases in the middle. Germline CDR1 reads MGHDK; CDR2 reads SYGVNS. CDR3 DNA sequence: TGTGCCAGCAGTGATCTGCGGGATTCTAGCACAGATACGCAGTATTTT. Protein: CASSDLRDSSTDTQYF.

This clonotype was counted between two and nine times. The chain employs TRBV29-1 and TRBJ2-6, with D perhaps TRBD1 (7 bases). The CDR3 is made up of 17 amino acids. Germline CDR1 and CDR2: SQVTM and ANQGSEA. V was pared by 1 base and J by 0 bases, with 13 bases between. CDR3 in amino acids: CSVEGGGGLSGANVLTF. The DNA for the CDR3 is TGCAGCGTTGAAGGAGGAGGGGGCCTCTCTGGGGCCAACGTCCTGACTTTC.

The chain has TRBV7-3 and TRBJ2-1, with 12 bases lining up with TRBD2. The J segment lost 8 bases and the V segment lost 4 bases, leaving 3 bases of the junction unmatched. CDR1 is SGHTA and CDR2 is FQGTGA in the germline V gene. The CDR3 spans 14 residues. CDR3 residues: CASSSSGGADEQFF. CDR3 DNA: TGTGCCAGCAGCTCTAGCGGGGGGGCAGATGAGCAGTTCTTC.

The chain is built from TRBV5-1 and TRBJ2-2, with 7 bases identical to TRBD2. Germline V gives CDR1 SGHRS, CDR2 YFSETQ. J lost 5 bases, V lost 4 bases, and 8 bases had no gene match. This CDR3 spans 15 amino acids. The CDR3 loop is CASSNSRSGTGELFF. CDR3 DNA: TGCGCCAGCAGCAACAGTCGTAGCGGGACCGGGGAGCTGTTTTTT.

The chain uses TRBV5-4 and TRBJ2-5, with TRBD1 matching over 8 bases. Germline V CDR1 and CDR2: SGHNT, YYREEE (reference sequence). The trim removed 4 bases at V and 1 base at J, leaving 6 bases unmatched. This CDR3 is 15 amino acids long. The CDR3 reads CASSTGDRRQETQYF. The CDR3, as DNA: TGTGCCAGCAGCACGGGGGACAGGCGCCAAGAGACCCAGTACTTC.

The sample holds many counts of this clonotype. This chain uses TRBV7-2 with TRBJ2-7, with D maybe TRBD1 (6 bases). The CDR3 runs to 13 residues. V lost 3 bases and J 2 bases, leaving 8 bases between the germline ends. The germline CDR1 and CDR2 sequences are SGHTA and FQGNSA. The CDR3 nucleotides are TGTGCCAGCAGCTTGCGGACAGCCTACGAGCAGTACTTC. Translation: CASSLRTAYEQYF.

This clonotype has only a few counts. The chain carries TRBV11-2 and TRBJ2-3; 8 bases are a match to TRBD2. Losses at the gene ends were 2 bases for V and 4 bases for J; bases not matched to a gene: 5. CDR1 and CDR2 (germline): SGHAT, FQNNGV. The CDR3 is made up of 15 amino acids. The CDR3 is CASSLTGGGSDTQYF. The CDR3 DNA is TGTGCCAGCAGCTTAACCGGGGGGGGTTCAGATACGCAGTATTTT.

As concerns this clonotype: A much bigger clone sits one base away, suggesting this may be a read error. The chain links TRBV20-1 to TRBJ1-2; D gene uncertain. Germline V gene sequence: CDR1 DFQATT, CDR2 SNEGSKA (reference sequence). The CDR3 covers 15 residues. V was pared by 5 bases and J by 6 bases, with 22 bases between. The CDR3 coding sequence is TGCAGTGCTTACCTTCAACACCCCCTTGGCGATGGCTACACCTTC. This codes for CSAYLQHPLGDGYTF.

The V call is TRBV10-3, the J call TRBJ2-3; possibly TRBD2 for D (5 bases). CDR3 length: 14 residues. Germline CDR1 reads ENHRY; CDR2 reads SYGVKD. V lost 0 bases to trimming and J lost 3 bases, with 7 bases between them. The CDR3 DNA follows: TGTGCCATCAGTGAGTCGTTAGCGACAGATACGCAGTATTTT. It is translated as CAISESLATDTQYF.

V is TRBV25-1 and J is TRBJ1-1; 9 bases match TRBD1. The germline CDR1 and CDR2 sequences are MGHDK and SYGVNS. This CDR3 has 13 residues. The trim removed 8 bases at V and 7 bases at J, leaving 8 bases unmatched. CDR3 sequence: CASYPGQGYEAFF. Written as DNA, the CDR3 is TGTGCCAGCTACCCGGGACAGGGATATGAAGCTTTCTTT. Looking up the rest from reference TRBV25-1 and TRBJ1-1 gives the full variable domain: EADIYQTPRYLVIGTGKKITLECSQTMGHDKMYWYQQDPGMELHLIHYSYGVNSTEKGDLSSESTVSRIRTEHFPLTLESARPSHTSQYLCASYPGQGYEAFFGQGTRLTVV.

The chain is built from TRBV7-2 and TRBJ1-4; D is possibly TRBD1 (6 bases). Between the trimmed V and J ends, which lost 3 bases and 4 bases, there was a span of 9 bases. The germline V gene encodes CDR1 SGHTA and CDR2 FQGNSA. CDR3 length: 14 residues. CDR3 region: CASSLDRYNEKLFF. In DNA form, the CDR3 reads TGTGCCAGCAGCTTGGACAGATATAATGAAAAACTGTTTTTT.

This chain connects TRBV7-2 to TRBJ2-7; D ambiguous. The CDR3 runs to 16 residues. The V gene's germline CDR1 is SGHTA and CDR2 FQGNSA. Between the trimmed V and J ends, which lost 0 bases and 0 bases, there was a span of 12 bases. The DNA for the CDR3 is TGTGCCAGCAGCTTAGCAACACACCTTTACTCCTACGAGCAGTACTTC. Amino acids: CASSLATHLYSYEQYF.

This clonotype has only a few counts. V usage is TRBV6-6 and J usage is TRBJ2-5, with 11 positions matching TRBD2. The germline V gene encodes CDR1 MNHNY and CDR2 SVGAGI (reference sequence). The V and J ends lost 6 bases and 4 bases, in that order; junction bases with no gene match: 7. The CDR3 totals 15 residues. The CDR3 region has the DNA TGTGCCAGCAGCGCACCGGGACTAGCGGTAGAGACCCAGTACTTC. Protein sequence: CASSAPGLAVETQYF.

This chain connects TRBV6-5 to TRBJ2-4, with TRBD2 matching over 8 bases. The V gene's germline CDR1 is MNHEY and CDR2 SVGAGI. The V gene end was trimmed by 3 bases and the J gene end by 13 bases; junction bases not matched to a gene: 17. The CDR3 covers 16 residues. Here the CDR3 DNA reads TGTGCCAGCAGTTATGGGCGAGCGGGAGTTGAGAATGAGCAGTACTTC. It encodes CASSYGRAGVENEQYF.

The chain carries TRBV30 and TRBJ2-1, with TRBD2 as a possible D gene (6 bases). The V and J ends lost 2 bases and 8 bases respectively, with 7 bases between them. The length of the CDR3 is 11 residues. Germline assignment: CDR1 GTSNPN and CDR2 SVGIG (reference sequence). CDR3 loop: CAWSWGDEQFF. In DNA form, the CDR3 reads TGTGCCTGGAGTTGGGGGGATGAGCAGTTCTTC. Full variable domain (outside the CDR3, taken from reference TRBV30 and TRBJ2-1): SQTIHQWPATLVQPVGSPLSLECTVEGTSNPNLYWYRQAAGRGLQLLFYSVGIGQISSEVPQNLSASRPQDRQFILSSKKLLLSDSGFYLCAWSWGDEQFFGPGTRLTVL.

This chain uses TRBV9 with TRBJ2-7; 8 nucleotides agree with TRBD2. The tail of the sequence fits TRBJ2-5 better, so the J call may be wrong. CDR3 length equals 16 residues. The germline V gene has CDR1 SGDLS and CDR2 YYNGEE. CDR3 DNA: TGTGCCAGCAGCGTGGGGGCGGGAGGTGGAAGTGAGACCCAGTACTTC. This encodes CASSVGAGGGSETQYF.

Note on this clonotype: The junction shows a germline mismatch at one end, possibly a read error. The chain recombines TRBV28 with TRBJ2-2; D gene unclear. The germline gives CDR1 MDHEN, CDR2 SYDVKM. CDR3 length: 12 residues. CDR3 DNA sequence: TGTGCCGGCAGTTTATGGGCCGGGGAGCTGTTTTTT. Its protein product is CAGSLWAGELFF.

The chain has TRBV4-3 and TRBJ2-4; 10 bases fit TRBD1. V lost 0 bases, J lost 2 bases, and 4 bases stayed unmatched. Germline values: CDR1 LGHNA, CDR2 YSLEER. CDR3 size: 17 residues. The CDR3 sequence: CASSQDRTGGSKNIQYF. As DNA, the CDR3 is TGCGCCAGCAGCCAAGATAGGACAGGGGGATCCAAAAACATTCAGTACTTC.

V is TRBV12-3 or TRBV12-4 and J is TRBJ1-2; no reliable D call. The CDR3 runs to 12 residues. Trimming cost V 7 bases and J 4 bases, with 10 bases left between them. DNA of the CDR3: TGTGCCAGCACCCCGGAGGGCTATGGCTACACCTTC. Translation gives CASTPEGYGYTF.

This clonotype was counted between two and nine times. The chain uses TRBV6-5 and TRBJ2-6, with 7 nucleotides matching TRBD1. V shed 0 bases, J shed 1 base, and the junction held 15 bases outside the gene matches. This CDR3 contains 21 residues. Germline lookup yields CDR1 MNHEY and CDR2 SVGAGI. The CDR3 reads CASSYSQRGRMFRSGANVLTF. CDR3 nucleotides: TGTGCCAGCAGTTACTCCCAGAGGGGGCGCATGTTTCGATCTGGGGCCAACGTCCTGACTTTC.

This chain connects TRBV20-1 to TRBJ2-7, with no clear D. CDR1 and CDR2 from the germline V gene are DFQATT and SNEGSKA (reference sequence). The CDR3 has 12 residues. Trimming pared 5 bases from V and 2 bases from J, leaving 10 bases between. DNA for the CDR3: TGCAGTGCTCTAATCGATCCCTACGAGCAGTACTTC. It codes for CSALIDPYEQYF.

This chain joins TRBV27 and TRBJ1-5; TRBD1 might be the D (6 bases). V lost 3 bases to trimming and J lost 3 bases, with 12 bases between them. CDR1 and CDR2 from the germline V gene are MNHEY and SMNVEV (reference sequence). This CDR3 is 15 amino acids long. This chain's CDR3 is CASSFFGGANQPQHF. The CDR3 DNA reads as TGTGCCAGCAGTTTCTTTGGGGGGGCCAATCAGCCCCAGCATTTT.

The CDR3 DNA reads as TGCAGTGCTAGAGGGGGGACACTGCAGTATTTT. Protein: CSARGGTLQYF. The genes are TRBV20-1 and TRBJ2-3; possibly TRBD1 for D (6 bases). The CDR3 length is 11 residues. V was shortened by 1 base and J by 11 bases, with 10 bases between the two germline ends. CDR1 and CDR2 from the germline V gene are DFQATT and SNEGSKA (reference sequence).